The source of this T cell receptor beta chain is a study of blood T cells in healthy people across ages. The germline V gene has CDR1 SGHTA and CDR2 FQGTGA. The CDR3 runs 15 residues. After removal of 6 bases from V and 7 bases from J, the junction contained 9 bases not matched to a gene. The authors ran a second PCR of about 6 to 11 cycles using a sample-barcoded 5' primer and a J-beta primer mix. In TCRdb, the 5' RACE reads were re-called with MiXCR into one record per CDR3 protein. Among under 800,000 distinct CDR3 sequences, 21% were seen once, and the ten largest hold about 3.6%. The specimen sequenced was blood. The chain has TRBV7-3 and TRBJ2-1; 10 nucleotides align to TRBD2. This sequence was found in a man between 65 and 85 years old in good health. This CDR3 is CASRPPGLAENEQFF. The CDR3 DNA reads TGTGCCAGCAGGCCCCCCGGACTAGCGGAAAATGAGCAGTTCTTC.